The 22 T cell receptor beta chains below were found in one sample sequenced in a study of CD8 T cell repertoires and HIV-1 epitope variants. Sequenced by immunoSEQ multiplex PCR; TCRdb stores in-frame clones only, minus some. The sample lists fewer than 6,500 clones; 65% to 70% were seen once. The antigens these receptors bind are not known. Sequencing was done on a sample of cultured CD8+ T cells derived from PBMCs. The receptors stem from a male donor with HIV.

The chain couples TRBV5-1 to TRBJ2-2, with D uncertain. The CDR3 consists of 14 residues. The V and J ends lost 0 bases and 6 bases respectively, with 9 bases between them. CDR1 and CDR2 (germline): SGHRS, YFSETQ. This CDR3 is CASSLGSQAGELFF. CDR3 bases: TGCGCCAGCAGCTTGGGGTCCCAGGCCGGGGAGCTGTTTTTT.

CDR3 sequence reads: CASSRSGFEQFF. Here the CDR3 DNA reads TGTGCCAGCAGCCGCTCGGGGTTTGAGCAGTTCTTC. The rearrangement links TRBV7-9 to TRBJ2-1; maybe TRBD2 (5 bases). CDR1 is SEHNR and CDR2 is FQNEAQ in the germline V gene (reference sequence). There are 12 residues in the CDR3. The V end lost 5 bases, the J end lost 9 bases, and 11 bases lay between the germline ends.

The CDR3 nucleotides are TGTGCCAGCTCACCAGGTAACTACGAGCAGTACTTC. It specifies CASSPGNYEQYF. The chain joins TRBV18 to TRBJ2-7; no clear D. Germline loops: CDR1 KGHSH, CDR2 LQKENI. V was cut by 2 bases and J by 3 bases, with 5 bases left in between. The CDR3 is 12 amino acids.

The gene calls are TRBV19 and TRBJ2-7; 7 bases align to TRBD1. This CDR3 contains 16 residues. V dropped 4 bases and J dropped 3; count of bases not matched to a gene: 12. Germline V gene lookup returns CDR1 LNHDA and CDR2 SQIVND (reference sequence). CDR3 coding DNA: TGTGCCAGTAGTACCGAGGACCGGGACAGATACTACGAGCAGTACTTC. Protein sequence: CASSTEDRDRYYEQYF. Based on the CDR3 plus reference TRBV19 and TRBJ2-7, the full variable domain is DGGITQSPKYLFRKEGQNVTLSCEQNLNHDAMYWYRQDPGQGLRLIYYSQIVNDFQKGDIAEGYSVSREKKESFPLTVTSAQKNPTAFYLCASSTEDRDRYYEQYFGPGTRLTVT.

The gene calls are TRBV15 and TRBJ2-7; the D gene is possibly TRBD2 (6 bases). Germline V lookup: CDR1 LNHNV, CDR2 YYDKDF (reference sequence). CDR3 size: 14 residues. V was shortened by 1 base and J by 4 bases, with 11 bases between the two germline ends. CDR3 region: CATSRGGGGYEQYF. The CDR3 DNA is TGTGCCACCAGCAGAGGAGGTGGAGGGTACGAGCAGTACTTC.

This chain connects TRBV21-1 to TRBJ2-7. TRBV21-1 is a recognized pseudogene. The CDR3 contains 11 residues. The CDR3 bases are TGTGCCAGCAGCAAAGAGGACGAGCAGTACTTC. It yields the protein CASSKEDEQYF.

This chain uses TRBV4-1 with TRBJ2-6, with 8 bases matching TRBD2. Germline lookup yields CDR1 MGHRA and CDR2 YSYEKL. This CDR3 has 18 amino acids. Unmatched junction bases numbered 7, after V lost 3 bases and J lost 0 bases. The CDR3 sequence: CASSHASGLNSGANVLTF. The DNA for the CDR3 is TGCGCCAGCAGCCATGCTAGCGGGCTCAACTCTGGGGCCAACGTCCTGACTTTC.

The rearrangement joins TRBV5-1 to TRBJ1-1; no reliable D call. The germline V and J ends were trimmed by 5 bases and 0 bases, with 11 bases remaining between them. Per the germline V gene, CDR1 is SGHRS and CDR2 is YFSETQ. The CDR3 loop spans 14 amino acids. The DNA for the CDR3 is TGCGCCAGCAGGTCGGACGGGATGAACACTGAAGCTTTCTTT. Protein product: CASRSDGMNTEAFF. Using reference TRBV5-1 and TRBJ1-1 for the parts outside the CDR3, the full variable domain is KAGVTQTPRYLIKTRGQQVTLSCSPISGHRSVSWYQQTPGQGLQFLFEYFSETQRNKGNFPGRFSGRQFSNSRSEMNVSTLELGDSALYLCASRSDGMNTEAFFGQGTRLTVV.

This chain connects TRBV5-6 to TRBJ2-3, with 9 bases lining up with TRBD2. The CDR3 runs 16 residues. V lost 0 bases and J lost 2; bases outside the gene matches: 4. Germline values: CDR1 SGHDT, CDR2 YYEEEE. CDR3 protein: CASSLGSGGYTDTQYF. In nucleotides, the CDR3 is TGTGCCAGCAGCTTGGGTAGCGGGGGTTACACAGATACGCAGTATTTT. Full variable domain (rest looked up from reference TRBV5-6 and TRBJ2-3): DAGVTQSPTHLIKTRGQQVTLRCSPKSGHDTVSWYQQALGQGPQFIFQYYEEEERQRGNFPDRFSGHQFPNYSSELNVNALLLGDSALYLCASSLGSGGYTDTQYFGPGTRLTVL.

Only a few counts were recorded for this clone. The chain is built from TRBV19 and TRBJ1-2, with D unclear. Trimming removed 3 bases from V and 0 bases from J, with 11 bases in between. Germline lookup yields CDR1 LNHDA and CDR2 SQIVND (reference sequence). The CDR3 spans 15 residues. The CDR3 DNA sequence: TGTGCCAGTAGTATTTTGGCAGAATCTAACTATGGCTACACCTTC. This translates into CASSILAESNYGYTF. Based on the CDR3 plus reference TRBV19 and TRBJ1-2, the full variable domain is DGGITQSPKYLFRKEGQNVTLSCEQNLNHDAMYWYRQDPGQGLRLIYYSQIVNDFQKGDIAEGYSVSREKKESFPLTVTSAQKNPTAFYLCASSILAESNYGYTFGSGTRLTVV.

The chain links TRBV2 to TRBJ2-5, with D perhaps matching TRBD1 or TRBD2 (5 bases each). The CDR3 is made up of 15 amino acids. Deletions cut 5 bases from V and 6 bases from J, with 19 bases between. The germline CDR1 and CDR2 sequences are SNHLY and FYNNEI. The CDR3 coding sequence is TGTGCCAGCAGTTCGATGGGGACCGGGGATAAGACCCAGTACTTC. Its translation: CASSSMGTGDKTQYF. Complete variable domain (other parts from reference TRBV2 and TRBJ2-5): EPEVTQTPSHQVTQMGQEVILRCVPISNHLYFYWYRQILGQKVEFLVSFYNNEISEKSEIFDDQFSVERPDGSNFTLKIRSTKLEDSAMYFCASSSMGTGDKTQYFGPGTRLLVL.

This clone was seen a few times. The chain carries TRBV28 and TRBJ1-2; possible D gene TRBD1, 6 bases. The CDR3 spans 16 residues. The V end was cut by 3 bases, the J end by 0 bases, with 14 bases between. Looked up from germline, CDR1 is MDHEN and CDR2 is SYDVKM. The CDR3 protein is CASSFPRTDTNYGYTF. DNA for the CDR3: TGTGCCAGCAGTTTCCCACGGACAGACACTAACTATGGCTACACCTTC.

This sequence joins TRBV11-2 and TRBJ2-1, with 7 bases matching TRBD2. The CDR3 is 16 amino acids. V lost 0 bases, J lost 5 bases, and 7 bases stayed unmatched. Looked up from germline, CDR1 is SGHAT and CDR2 is FQNNGV. The CDR3 DNA follows: TGTGCCAGCAGCTTAGATAGAGTAGCGGGCCACAATGAGCAGTTCTTC. It is translated as CASSLDRVAGHNEQFF.

The chain links TRBV6-5 to TRBJ2-5; D may be TRBD1 (6 bases). TRBJ2-7 matches the DNA end more closely, so the J call is doubtful. Germline V gives CDR1 MNHEY, CDR2 SVGAGI. This CDR3 is built from 14 residues. In nucleotides, the CDR3 is TGTGCCAGCAGTTACTGGGCAGGGGACGGCGAGCAGTACTTC. Its translation is CASSYWAGDGEQYF.

This rearrangement joins TRBV6-1 to TRBJ2-2; D possibly corresponds to TRBD1 (5 bases). This CDR3 is 14 amino acids long. The V gene's germline CDR1 is MNHNS and CDR2 SASEGT. Trimming removed 8 bases at V and 6 bases at J, with 16 bases between. For the CDR3, the DNA is TGTGCCAGCTTTAGTGGGGCTCTCTCCGGGGAGCTGTTTTTT. Its protein product is CASFSGALSGELFF.

This sequence joins TRBV4-3 and TRBJ2-1; 9 bases line up with TRBD2. Germline CDR1 reads LGHNA; CDR2 reads YSLEER. V lost 0 bases to trimming and J lost 3 bases; unmatched junction nucleotides: 3. This CDR3 comprises 16 residues. CDR3 region: CASSQEAGGGYNEQFF. The CDR3 DNA sequence: TGCGCCAGCAGCCAAGAGGCGGGGGGGGGCTACAATGAGCAGTTCTTC.

The CDR3 loop is CASSVDPAGLEKETQYF. Here the CDR3 DNA reads TGTGCCAGCAGCGTAGACCCCGCGGGACTAGAAAAAGAGACCCAGTACTTC. The chain couples TRBV9 to TRBJ2-5; 8 nucleotides match TRBD2. The CDR3 covers 17 residues. Germline loops: CDR1 SGDLS, CDR2 YYNGEE. V was pared by 0 bases and J by 3 bases, with 10 bases of the junction left unmatched.

Only a few counts were recorded for this clone. J is TRBJ2-7 and V is TRBV11-2, with TRBD1 identical over 7 bases. CDR1 is SGHAT, CDR2 FQNNGV, per germline. This CDR3 contains 14 residues. V shed 3 bases, J shed 7 bases, and the junction held 9 bases outside the gene matches. The CDR3 reads CASSLGQYLREQYF. As DNA, the CDR3 is TGTGCCAGCAGCTTGGGACAGTACCTTCGTGAGCAGTACTTC.

J is TRBJ1-4 and V is TRBV7-2; D is uncertain. From germline, CDR1 is SGHTA and CDR2 FQGNSA. The ends were cut back, 1 base at V and 4 bases at J, with 7 bases in the middle. This CDR3 has 14 amino acids. CDR3 sequence (DNA): TGTGCCAGCAGCTTAGGGCCCTTTAATGAAAAACTGTTTTTT. It specifies CASSLGPFNEKLFF.

This clone was observed a handful of times. The V call is TRBV19, the J call TRBJ1-4; 11 positions match TRBD1. Germline CDR1 LNHDA, CDR2 SQIVND (reference sequence). This CDR3 comprises 15 residues. J was trimmed by 3 bases and V by 4 bases; bases with no gene match: 1. The CDR3 DNA reads TGTGCCAGTAGTACGGGACAGGGGGCTAATGAAAAACTGTTTTTT. Residues: CASSTGQGANEKLFF.

In nucleotides, the CDR3 is TGTGCCAGCAGTTACACAGGGGGCTCTGGGGCCAACGTCCTGACTTTC. Protein product: CASSYTGGSGANVLTF. The rearrangement uses TRBV6-5 and TRBJ2-6; 8 bases fit TRBD1. The CDR3 totals 16 residues. Germline V CDR1 and CDR2: MNHEY, SVGAGI. V dropped 2 bases and J dropped 0; count of bases not matched to a gene: 0.

The gene calls are TRBV30 and TRBJ2-1; D unclear. This CDR3 spans 12 amino acids. CDR1 and CDR2 from the germline V gene are GTSNPN and SVGIG (reference sequence). Trimming removed 0 bases from V and 5 bases from J, with 5 bases in between. CDR3 amino acids: CAWSVRDNEQFF. Here the CDR3 DNA reads TGTGCCTGGAGTGTACGGGACAATGAGCAGTTCTTC.